This TCR beta chain was retrieved from a study of T-cell memory formation after mild COVID-19. Study-level background: Largely donor-specific TCR clusters were found.

For this clonotype: The antigen remains unidentified.

Germline loops: CDR1 SNHLY, CDR2 FYNNEI. The V end was cut by 4 bases, the J end by 5 bases, with 11 bases between. The CDR3 length is 13 residues. TCRdb recomputed calls from the 5' RACE reads with MiXCR, one row per CDR3 protein. This sample carries around 300,000 distinct CDR3 sequences, roughly 21% of them seen once, and the ten largest clones take approximately 21%. Whole-study findings and limits: Most CD4+ clones that shrank were in CM and EM, while CD8+ ones turned up in EMRA. Some responding clones appeared in pre-infection memory, suggesting cross-reactive memory joined. Clones that shrank (day 15 to 85) were balanced CD4/CD8, whereas later expanders leaned CD4+.

This chain joins TRBV2 and TRBJ1-2; tentative D call: TRBD1 (5 bases). This receptor was obtained from a man between 18 and 35 years old who had mild COVID-19 (a few samples of this study predate the infection). Cell type and time point are not known. Sequenced input: PBMCs or a T cell subset sorted from them (not recorded which). The CDR3 sequence: CASSGGGSYGYTF. The CDR3 nucleotides read TGTGCCAGCAGTGGGGGCGGCAGTTATGGCTACACCTTC.